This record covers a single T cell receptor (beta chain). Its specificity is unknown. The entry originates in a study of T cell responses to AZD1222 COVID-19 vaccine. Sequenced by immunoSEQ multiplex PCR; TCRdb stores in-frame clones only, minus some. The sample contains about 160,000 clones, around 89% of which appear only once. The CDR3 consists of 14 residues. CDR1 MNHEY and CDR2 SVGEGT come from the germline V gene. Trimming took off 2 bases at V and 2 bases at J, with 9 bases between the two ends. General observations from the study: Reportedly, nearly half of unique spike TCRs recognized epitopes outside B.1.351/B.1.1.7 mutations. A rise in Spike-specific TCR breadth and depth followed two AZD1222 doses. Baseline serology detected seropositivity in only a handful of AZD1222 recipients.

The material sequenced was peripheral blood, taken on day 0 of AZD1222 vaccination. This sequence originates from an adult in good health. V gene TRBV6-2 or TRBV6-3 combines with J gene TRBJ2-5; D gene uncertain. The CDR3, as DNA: TGTGCCAGCAGTTACGTGATCATACAAGAGACCCAGTACTTC. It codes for CASSYVIIQETQYF.